Listed below are T cell receptor beta chains from one sample, sequenced in a study of blood T cells in healthy people across ages. TCRdb used MiXCR to reprocess the 5' RACE reads, holding one entry per CDR3 protein. Of roughly 800,000 distinct CDR3 sequences in the sample, roughly 50% were seen once. Material: blood. The origin of the receptors is a man aged 25 to 40 in good health. Both conserved end residues are part of each CDR3. D genes are given only for firm matches. The size field is filled for only some rows; it gives once, few, many or a size class.

-	TRBV7-8	-	TRBJ2-1	CASSPPSAFDEQFF	TGTGCCAGCAGCCCTCCTAGCGCCTTCGATGAGCAGTTCTTC
-	TRBV20-1	TRBD2	TRBJ2-5	CSAPQGGGYQETQYF	TGCAGTGCCCCCCAAGGCGGGGGGTACCAAGAGACCCAGTACTTC
few	TRBV4-3	-	TRBJ2-7	CASSQALADSYEQYF	TGCGCCAGCAGCCAGGCCTTGGCGGACTCCTACGAGCAGTACTTC
few	TRBV12-3/TRBV12-4	-	TRBJ2-5	CASSFRDTQETQYF	TGTGCCAGCAGTTTCCGGGACACTCAAGAGACCCAGTACTTC
once	TRBV2	-	TRBJ2-7	CASSESYPYEQYF	TGTGCCAGCAGTGAAAGCTACCCCTACGAGCAGTACTTC
-	TRBV30	TRBD2	TRBJ2-3	CAWSAGTSGTRGDTQYF	TGTGCCTGGAGTGCCGGGACTAGCGGGACCCGGGGAGATACGCAGTATTTT
-	TRBV10-3	-	TRBJ2-1	CAISESPGEDEQFF	TGTGCCATCAGTGAGTCCCCGGGGGAGGATGAGCAGTTCTTC
-	TRBV20-1	TRBD1	TRBJ2-7	CSATSSGTGVYEQYF	TGCAGTGCTACTTCGTCAGGGACAGGGGTCTACGAGCAGTACTTC
-	TRBV7-2	-	TRBJ2-5	CASSTHGAEGQEQYF	TGTGCCAGCAGCACCCACGGGGCGGAGGGTCAAGAGCAGTACTTC
-	TRBV4-2	TRBD1	TRBJ1-2	CASSQGDRESNYGYTF	TGTGCCAGCAGCCAAGGGGACAGGGAATCGAACTATGGCTACACCTTC
-	TRBV20-1	-	TRBJ2-5	CSAIRNTQETQYF	TGCAGTGCTATACGGAACACCCAAGAGACCCAGTACTTC
-	TRBV5-4	TRBD2	TRBJ2-7	CASSLDGLAGSYEQYF	TGTGCCAGCAGCTTGGACGGACTAGCGGGAAGCTACGAGCAGTACTTC
-	TRBV20-1	TRBD1	TRBJ1-2	CSARLGGYGYTF	TGCAGTGCTAGATTAGGGGGCTACGGCTACACCTTC
few	TRBV7-2	TRBD2	TRBJ2-7	CASSVTGTSSYEQYF	TGTGCCAGCAGCGTAACCGGGACTAGCTCCTACGAGCAGTACTTC
-	TRBV7-6	-	TRBJ2-1	CASSLGLTYGDNEQFF	TGTGCCAGCAGCTTAGGGCTAACTTACGGAGACAATGAGCAGTTCTTC
-	TRBV21-1	-	TRBJ2-7	CASTLTGDEQYF	TGTGCCAGCACCTTGACAGGGGACGAGCAGTACTTC
-	TRBV9	-	TRBJ2-7	CASSPAQSSYEQYF	TGTGCCAGCAGCCCTGCGCAGAGCTCCTACGAGCAGTACTTC
-	TRBV11-2	-	TRBJ2-1	CASSLGVARPYNEQFF	TGTGCCAGCAGCTTAGGGGTAGCGAGACCATACAATGAGCAGTTCTTC
-	TRBV6-1	-	TRBJ1-2	CASSEWEYNGYTF	TGTGCCAGCAGTGAATGGGAGTACAATGGCTACACCTTC
-	TRBV9	-	TRBJ2-7	CASSVLGTERQYF	TGTGCCAGCAGCGTTCTGGGGACCGAGCGGCAGTACTTC
-	TRBV28	TRBD2	TRBJ2-3	CASSILTSGRRDTQYF	TGTGCCAGCAGTATCCTGACGAGCGGGAGGAGAGATACGCAGTATTTT
few	TRBV6-4	TRBD1	TRBJ2-7	CASTWGQGFGEQYF	TGTGCCAGCACTTGGGGACAGGGCTTTGGCGAGCAGTACTTC
-	TRBV27	-	TRBJ1-5	CACSWTENQPQHF	TGTGCCTGCAGTTGGACAGAGAATCAGCCCCAGCATTTT
-	TRBV25-1	-	TRBJ2-1	CASSEQGLVEQFF	TGTGCCAGCAGCGAACAGGGTCTAGTTGAGCAGTTCTTC
once	TRBV7-2	TRBD2	TRBJ2-3	CASSLVSSGADTQYF	TGTGCCAGCAGCTTAGTTTCCAGCGGGGCGGATACGCAGTATTTT
-	TRBV28	TRBD1	TRBJ1-4	CASSLRQGIGEKLFF	TGTGCCAGCAGTTTACGACAGGGGATCGGTGAAAAACTGTTTTTT
-	TRBV2	TRBD2	TRBJ2-7	CASSEFSTISGRGDEQYF	TGTGCCAGCAGTGAATTTTCCACAATTAGCGGGAGGGGAGACGAGCAGTACTTC
-	TRBV12-3/TRBV12-4	TRBD2	TRBJ2-3	CASSLWLADTDTQYF	TGTGCCAGCAGTTTGTGGCTAGCGGATACAGATACGCAGTATTTT
-	TRBV2	-	TRBJ1-2	CASKTSRHGYTF	TGTGCCAGCAAAACCTCCAGGCATGGCTACACCTTC
-	TRBV20-1	-	TRBJ2-5	CSVASRSQEQYF	TGCAGTGTGGCTAGCCGTAGTCAAGAGCAGTACTTC
-	TRBV12-3/TRBV12-4	-	TRBJ2-5	CASSFFRGETQYF	TGTGCCAGCAGTTTCTTTAGGGGGGAGACCCAGTACTTC
-	TRBV24-1	-	TRBJ2-5	CATSEGGGLETQYF	TGTGCCACCAGTGAAGGGGGGGGTTTAGAGACCCAGTACTTC
-	TRBV20-1	-	TRBJ1-2	CSASEQGNYGYTF	TGCAGTGCTAGCGAACAGGGAAACTATGGCTACACCTTC
many	TRBV19	-	TRBJ2-1	CGTVRDVYNEQFF	TGTGGTACAGTAAGAGACGTCTACAATGAGCAGTTCTTC
-	TRBV6-2/TRBV6-3	-	TRBJ1-1	CASNRNSGAEAFF	TGTGCCAGCAATAGAAACAGTGGGGCTGAAGCTTTCTTT
few	TRBV20-1	TRBD1	TRBJ2-7	CSARPLTGSTYEQYF	TGCAGTGCTAGGCCTCTGACAGGGTCAACCTACGAGCAGTACTTC
-	TRBV6-6	-	TRBJ1-2	CASRQGTLNYGYTF	TGTGCCAGCAGGCAGGGGACCCTTAACTATGGCTACACCTTC
few	TRBV7-7	TRBD1	TRBJ2-1	CASSRGQGIFDEQFF	TGTGCCAGCAGCAGAGGACAGGGTATTTTTGATGAGCAGTTCTTC
-	TRBV7-2	-	TRBJ1-5	CASSLNGQLNQPQHF	TGTGCCAGCAGCTTAAACGGACAGCTCAATCAGCCCCAGCATTTT
-	TRBV7-2	-	TRBJ1-1	CASSFVQPFEAFF	TGTGCCAGCAGCTTCGTACAGCCATTTGAAGCTTTCTTT
-	TRBV20-1	-	TRBJ2-7	CSAGTGSHPYEQYF	TGCAGTGCAGGTACAGGGTCTCACCCCTACGAGCAGTACTTC
-	TRBV7-9	-	TRBJ1-4	CASSPRWGVAEKLFF	TGTGCCAGCAGCCCCCGTTGGGGGGTAGCTGAAAAACTGTTTTTT